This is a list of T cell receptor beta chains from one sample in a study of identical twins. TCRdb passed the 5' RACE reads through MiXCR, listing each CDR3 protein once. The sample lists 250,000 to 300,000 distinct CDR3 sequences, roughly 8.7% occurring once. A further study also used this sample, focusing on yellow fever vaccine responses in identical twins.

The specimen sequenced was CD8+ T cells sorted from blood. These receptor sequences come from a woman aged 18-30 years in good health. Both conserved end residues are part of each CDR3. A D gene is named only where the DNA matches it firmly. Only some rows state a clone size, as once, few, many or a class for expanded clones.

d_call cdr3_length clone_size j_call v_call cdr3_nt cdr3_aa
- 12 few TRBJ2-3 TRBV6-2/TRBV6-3 TGTGCCAGCAGTTACCCCACAGATACGCAGTATTTT CASSYPTDTQYF
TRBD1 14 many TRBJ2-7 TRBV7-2 TGTGCCAGCAGCTACAGGGGGGATACCTACGAGCAGTACTTC CASSYRGDTYEQYF
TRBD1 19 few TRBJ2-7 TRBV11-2 TGTGCCAGCAGCTTAGGATGGGTCGGGACAGGGCCGTCCCAGTACGAGCAGTACTTC CASSLGWVGTGPSQYEQYF
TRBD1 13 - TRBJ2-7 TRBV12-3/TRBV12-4 TGTGCCAGCAGTTTAAGGGGGCCTCGAGAGCAGTACTTC CASSLRGPREQYF
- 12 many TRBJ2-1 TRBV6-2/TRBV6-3 TGTGCCAGCAGAAACCAATGGAATGAGCAGTTCTTC CASRNQWNEQFF
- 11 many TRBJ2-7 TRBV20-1 TGCAGTGCTAAGGACGGTTACGAGCAGTACTTC CSAKDGYEQYF
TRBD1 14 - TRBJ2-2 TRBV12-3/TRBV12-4 TGTGCCAGCATACCAGACAGGGGGGCCGGGGAGCTGTTTTTT CASIPDRGAGELFF
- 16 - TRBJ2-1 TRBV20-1 TGCAGTGCTAGTGAAGACAGGCGAAACTCCTACAATGAGCAGTTCTTC CSASEDRRNSYNEQFF
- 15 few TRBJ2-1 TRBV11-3 TGTGCCAGCAGCTCACCGCGGGACAGTTACAATGAGCAGTTCTTC CASSSPRDSYNEQFF
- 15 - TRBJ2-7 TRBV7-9 TGTGCCAGCAGCTCCACGGACTATTTGGTCCACGAGCAGTACTTC CASSSTDYLVHEQYF
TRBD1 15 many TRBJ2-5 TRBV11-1 TGTGCCAGCAGCCGTCCGGGACAGGGGGCCGAGACCCAGTACTTC CASSRPGQGAETQYF
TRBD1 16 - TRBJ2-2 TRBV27 TGTGCCAGCAGTTCACTCCCGACAGGGGGGACCGGGGAGCTGTTTTTT CASSSLPTGGTGELFF
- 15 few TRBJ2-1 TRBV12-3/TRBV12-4 TGTGCCAGCAGTGCGGTTGACAGGACCTACAATGAGCAGTTCTTC CASSAVDRTYNEQFF
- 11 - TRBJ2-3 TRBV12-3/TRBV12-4 TGTGCCAGCGGAAGAGCGGATACGCAGTATTTT CASGRADTQYF
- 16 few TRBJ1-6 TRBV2 TGTGCCAGCCAGGGGTCAGGGAGCTCCTATAATTCACCCCTCCACTTT CASQGSGSSYNSPLHF
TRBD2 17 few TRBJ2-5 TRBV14 TGTGCCAGCAGCTCCCGCGGGGGAGCAGAGTACCAAGAGACCCAGTACTTC CASSSRGGAEYQETQYF
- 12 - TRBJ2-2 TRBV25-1 TGTGCCAGCAAGGGGGACCTCGGGGGGCTGTTTTTT CASKGDLGGLFF
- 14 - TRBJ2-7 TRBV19 TGTGCCAGTAGTATAGAGGGCAACTCCTACGAGCAGTACTTC CASSIEGNSYEQYF
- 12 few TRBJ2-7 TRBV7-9 TGTGCCAGCAGCCGGATCGACGGCGAGCAGTACTTC CASSRIDGEQYF
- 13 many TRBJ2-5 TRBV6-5 TGTGCCAGCAGTTACGGGCCGGGGGAGACCCAGTACTTC CASSYGPGETQYF
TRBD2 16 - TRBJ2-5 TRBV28 TGTGCCAGCGGTCGGACCGGACTAGCGGATAAAGAGACCCAGTACTTC CASGRTGLADKETQYF
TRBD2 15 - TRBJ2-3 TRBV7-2 TGTGCCAGCAGCTTAGTCGGGGGGAACACAGATACGCAGTATTTT CASSLVGGNTDTQYF
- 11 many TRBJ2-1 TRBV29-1 TGCAGCGTTGAGTCGAGCGGGTGGCCTCTCTTC CSVESSGWPLF
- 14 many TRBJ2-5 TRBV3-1 TGTGCCAGCAGCCGTGGAGTGTACCAAGAGACCCAGTACTTC CASSRGVYQETQYF
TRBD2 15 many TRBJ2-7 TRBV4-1 TGCGCCAGCAGCCAAGATCTTAATAGCGGGGACGAGCAGTACTTC CASSQDLNSGDEQYF
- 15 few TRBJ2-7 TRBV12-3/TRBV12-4 TGTGCCAGCAGTCCGGAGGCGGGGCCTTTGTACGAGCAGTACTTC CASSPEAGPLYEQYF
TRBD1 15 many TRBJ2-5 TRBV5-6 TGTGCCAGCAGCTTTTCGTTTGACAGGGAAGAGACCCAGTACTTC CASSFSFDREETQYF
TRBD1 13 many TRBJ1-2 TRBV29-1 TGCAGCGTTCGACAGGGTTCCGACTATGGCTACACCTTC CSVRQGSDYGYTF
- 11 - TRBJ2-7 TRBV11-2 TGTGCCAGCAGCTTACCATACGAGCAGTACTTC CASSLPYEQYF
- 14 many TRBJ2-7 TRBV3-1 TGTGCCAGCAGCCAAGATCGACTAGACTACGAGCAGTACTTC CASSQDRLDYEQYF
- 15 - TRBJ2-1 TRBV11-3 TGTGCCAGCAGCGACGACTCTCAGACCTACAATGAGCAGTTCTTC CASSDDSQTYNEQFF
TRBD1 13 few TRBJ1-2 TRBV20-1 TGCAGTGCCCGGACAGGGCAAGGATATGGCTACACCTTC CSARTGQGYGYTF
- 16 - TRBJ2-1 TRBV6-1 TGTGCCAGCAGTCCCGTCTTGGGGGATGTGGGAAATGAGCAGTTCTTC CASSPVLGDVGNEQFF
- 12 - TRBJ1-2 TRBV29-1 TGCAGCGCCTCACAGGGAGTCTATGGCTACACCTTC CSASQGVYGYTF
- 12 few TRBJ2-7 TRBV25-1 TGTGCCAGCAGTGATCAGGTTGGTGAGCAGTACTTC CASSDQVGEQYF
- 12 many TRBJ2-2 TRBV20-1 TGCAGTGTGGGCCGGGGTACCGGGGAGCTGTTTTTT CSVGRGTGELFF
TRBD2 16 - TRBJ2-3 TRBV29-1 TGCAGCGTTGCGGGGGCTAGCGGGAGGGTGGCAGATACGCAGTATTTT CSVAGASGRVADTQYF
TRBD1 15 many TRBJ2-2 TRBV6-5 TGTGCCAGCAGTTTAACAGGGGGCTACACCGGGGAGCTGTTTTTT CASSLTGGYTGELFF
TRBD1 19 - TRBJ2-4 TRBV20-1 TGCAGTGCTCCCTCGTTCGGGGACAGGGGGCGGGTTGTCAAAAACATTCAGTACTTC CSAPSFGDRGRVVKNIQYF
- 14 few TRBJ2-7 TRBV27 TGTGCCAGCAGTTTAGGTACCCCGGGGCCTCAGCAGTACTTC CASSLGTPGPQQYF
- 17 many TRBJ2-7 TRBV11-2 TGTGCCAGCAGCTTAGAAAGCGTTCCCCTGGACGGATACGAGCAGTACTTC CASSLESVPLDGYEQYF
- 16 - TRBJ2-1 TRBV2 TGTGCCAGCATACCCAGGGACTCGAGCTCCTACAATGAGCAGTTCTTC CASIPRDSSSYNEQFF
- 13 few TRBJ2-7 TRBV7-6 TGTGCCAGCGGGCCGGAGGGGGCGGTCGAGCAGTACTTC CASGPEGAVEQYF
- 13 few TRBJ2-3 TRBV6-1 TGTGCCAGCAGCGGCCCCAGCACAGATACGCAGTATTTT CASSGPSTDTQYF
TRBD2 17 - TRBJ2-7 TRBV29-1 TGCAGCGTGACCGGGACTAGCGGGGGGGAAAACTACTACGAGCAGTACTTC CSVTGTSGGENYYEQYF
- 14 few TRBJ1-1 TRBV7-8 TGTGCCAGCAGCCACGGGGCAGGGCGCACTGAAGCTTTCTTT CASSHGAGRTEAFF
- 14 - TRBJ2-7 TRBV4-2 TGTGCCAGCAGCCAAGTAAATCCAAGGGACGAGCAGTACTTC CASSQVNPRDEQYF
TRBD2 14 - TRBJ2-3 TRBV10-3 TGTGCCACCGACGTAGCGGGGGAGCCGTATACGCAGTATTTT CATDVAGEPYTQYF
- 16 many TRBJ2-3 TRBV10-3 TGTGCCATCAGTGAGTCCGGGGGCCGAAGCACAGATACGCAGTATTTT CAISESGGRSTDTQYF
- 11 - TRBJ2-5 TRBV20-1 TGCAGTGCTAGAGATTTAGAGACCCAGTACTTC CSARDLETQYF
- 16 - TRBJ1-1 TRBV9 TGTGCCAGCAGCGTAGATTTCTTGGGGGCGGGCACTGAAGCTTTCTTT CASSVDFLGAGTEAFF
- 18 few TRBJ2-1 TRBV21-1 TGTGCCACTCATCGAGGACCCCCGGACAGGGCGACTCGGAATGAGCAGTTCTTC CATHRGPPDRATRNEQFF
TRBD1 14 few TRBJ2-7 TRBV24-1 TGTGCCACTTCACCGACAGGGGAAATCTACGAGCAGTACTTC CATSPTGEIYEQYF
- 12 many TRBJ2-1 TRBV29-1 TGCAGCGACCTCGGTACCTACAATGAGCAGTTCTTC CSDLGTYNEQFF
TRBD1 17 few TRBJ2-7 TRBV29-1 TGCAGCGTTGTGGGGACAGGGGACTTAACATTTTCCTACGAGCAGTACTTC CSVVGTGDLTFSYEQYF